Listed below are T cell receptor beta chains from one sample, sequenced in a study of shared clonotypes between healthy human individuals. Profiling relied on immunoSEQ multiplex PCR, and the TCRdb table lists in-frame clones only, not all of them. The data hold 500,000 to 700,000 clones, with 85% to 95% observed a single time. Sequences were obtained from naive CD8+ T cells sorted from blood. These receptor sequences come from a woman aged 25 to 39 in good health. Each CDR3 is given with its conserved first and last residue. D genes are given only for firm matches. Size values are once, few and many counts, or a class for expanded clones, and some rows have none.

clone_size j_call d_call v_call cdr3_nt cdr3_aa
. TRBJ2-2 . TRBV11-2 TGTGCCACCCTGGGGGGTAACACCGGGGAGCTGTTTTTT CATLGGNTGELFF
. TRBJ2-7 . TRBV29-1 TGCAGCGTTGAAGTGGGGCACTACGAGCAGTACTTC CSVEVGHYEQYF
. TRBJ1-1 TRBD1 TRBV4-1 TGCGCCAGCAGCCAACGAGGACAGGGGATGACCCACCCCAACACTGAAGCTTTCTTT CASSQRGQGMTHPNTEAFF
. TRBJ2-7 . TRBV10-3 TGTGCCATCAGTGAAGGTCTAGCGAACGCCTACGAGCAGTACTTC CAISEGLANAYEQYF
. TRBJ2-1 TRBD2 TRBV5-1 TGCGCCAGCAGCCTACTAGCGGGAGTGGGGGAGGAGCAGTTCTTC CASSLLAGVGEEQFF
. TRBJ2-5 . TRBV7-9 TGTGCCAGCAGCCGGGTCACGTCGGAGACCCAGTACTTC CASSRVTSETQYF
. TRBJ2-1 . TRBV28 TGTGCCAGCAGCCTCCCCGACAGGAGAATGTATGAGCAGTTCTTC CASSLPDRRMYEQFF
. TRBJ2-1 TRBD2 TRBV27 TGTGCCAGCAATAGCGGGAGCGGCGGTGAGCAGTTCTTC CASNSGSGGEQFF
. TRBJ2-2 . TRBV7-7 TGTGCCAGCAGCTTGGGTCCCACCGGGGAGCTGTTTTTT CASSLGPTGELFF
. TRBJ2-7 . TRBV2 TGTGCCAGCAGTGAACGTAAACCCCCCTACGAGCAGTACTTC CASSERKPPYEQYF
. TRBJ2-7 . TRBV29-1 TGCAGCGTTAATCGGGGCTTCGAGCAGTACTTC CSVNRGFEQYF
once TRBJ1-2 . TRBV7-9 TGTGCCAGCAGCTCCGGACAGTACTATGGCTACACCTTC CASSSGQYYGYTF
once TRBJ1-1 . TRBV4-1 TGCGCCAGCAGCCAAGAGGTCAGGGCGGGCACTGAAGCTTTCTTT CASSQEVRAGTEAFF